This record looks at one T cell receptor (beta chain) sequence and its context. This clonotype is judged medium-sized (0.01 to 0.1%). Its antigen is unknown. Base-call qualities are not available, and no considerably larger clone is one nucleotide away. What the treatment or condition label conveys for this sample: allogeneic hematopoietic cell transplantation with graft depleted of TCRalphabeta T cells and CD19 B cells. The children who served as transplant recipients had been given grafts of TCRalphabeta/CD19-depleted allogeneic hematopoietic cells. The sample belongs to a study of T-cell reconstitution after alpha-beta-depleted transplantation in children (dated by TCRdb to about 2016). In terms of the full investigation: Using TCR repertoire profiling, the study followed T-cell immune reconstitution in a quantitative way in children after TCRalphabeta/CD19-depleted allogeneic hematopoietic cell transplantation.

Libraries were constructed by PCR. TCRdb records Illumina HiSeq 2500 as the sequencer. TCR library preparation used molecular barcoding, with unique molecular identifiers applied to normalize quantification of the TCRbeta repertoire. TCRdb cleaned the public reads at Q25 with fastp, built clones with MiXCR and kept in-frame beta chains. Identical CDR3 proteins give one entry, which carries the most common genes and DNA. Across this sample there are some 80,000 distinct CDR3 sequences, with 15% to 20% seen only once. The top ten clones comprise approximately 55% of the sample. The CDR3 sequence holds 13 residues, the cysteine and phenylalanine included. The retained sequence is limited to the CDR3, 39 bases, with the frame set at the first base. Unmatched junction bases come to 2, with V trimmed by 5 bases and J by 4 bases. The germline V gene (reference sequence) provides CDR1 SEHNR and CDR2 FQNEAQ.

Broader findings and caveats from the paper: In some patients, high TCRbeta diversity at day 60 was attributed to recipient T cells and intrathymic progenitors that had survived conditioning. Hyperexpanded clone frequencies declined over subsequent months; after one year, T-cell counts and TCRbeta diversity were mostly attributed to newly produced T cells. The apparently early alphabetaT-cell count recovery about two months after transplant was reportedly dependent on only several hundred rapidly expanded clones derived from non-depleted graft cells.

The sample in question was PBMCs, mostly from graft donor cells, obtained 360 days after TCRalphabeta/CD19-depleted stem cell transplant. This chain is built from TRBV7-9 and TRBJ1-5; TRBD1 agrees with 7 junctional bases. The receptor comes from a male patient between 2 and 10 years old who had a stem cell transplant for acute lymphoblastic leukemia, so the T cells may come from the graft donor. The nucleotide sequence is TGTGCCAGCAGCGGACAGGAAAATCAGCCCCAGCATTTT. Translated, this gives CASSGQENQPQHF.